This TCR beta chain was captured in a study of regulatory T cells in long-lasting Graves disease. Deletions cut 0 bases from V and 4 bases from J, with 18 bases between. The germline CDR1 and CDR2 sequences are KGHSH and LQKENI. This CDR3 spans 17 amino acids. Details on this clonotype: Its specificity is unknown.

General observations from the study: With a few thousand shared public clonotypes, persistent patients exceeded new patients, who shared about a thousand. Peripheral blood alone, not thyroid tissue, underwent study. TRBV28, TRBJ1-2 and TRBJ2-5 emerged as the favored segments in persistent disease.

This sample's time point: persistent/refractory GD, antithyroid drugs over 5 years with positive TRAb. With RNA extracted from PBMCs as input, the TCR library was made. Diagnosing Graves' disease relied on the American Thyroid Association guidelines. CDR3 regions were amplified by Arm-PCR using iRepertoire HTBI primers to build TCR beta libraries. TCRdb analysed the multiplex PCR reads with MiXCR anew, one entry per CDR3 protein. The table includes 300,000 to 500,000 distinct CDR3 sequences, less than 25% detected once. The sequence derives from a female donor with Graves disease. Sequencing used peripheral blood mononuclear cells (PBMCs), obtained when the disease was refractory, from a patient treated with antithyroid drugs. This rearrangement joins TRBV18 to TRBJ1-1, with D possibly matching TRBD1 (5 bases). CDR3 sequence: CASSPPVSGAYPTEAFF. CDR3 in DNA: TGTGCCAGCTCACCACCAGTAAGCGGGGCCTACCCCACTGAAGCTTTCTTT.